Shown below are 8 T cell receptor beta chains from a single sample sequenced in a study of blood T cell repertoires in COVID-19. Measured with immunoSEQ multiplex PCR; TCRdb has only the in-frame clones, and not every one. The sample consists of over 45,000 clones, roughly 85% of them appearing once. The sample comprised peripheral blood. The receptors shown here come from a human donor in a cohort sampled during active COVID-19.

The rearrangement uses TRBV19 and TRBJ1-1; 9 bases are a match to TRBD1. Trimming removed 3 bases from V and 3 bases from J; junction bases left unmatched: 20. The CDR3 extends over 20 amino acids. The germline V gene encodes CDR1 LNHDA and CDR2 SQIVND (reference sequence). CDR3 residues: CASSMGLNRGRRSWDTEAFF. CDR3 DNA: TGTGCCAGTAGTATGGGGTTAAACAGGGGGCGAAGATCGTGGGACACTGAAGCTTTCTTT. Drawing the rest from reference TRBV19 and TRBJ1-1, the complete variable domain is DGGITQSPKYLFRKEGQNVTLSCEQNLNHDAMYWYRQDPGQGLRLIYYSQIVNDFQKGDIAEGYSVSREKKESFPLTVTSAQKNPTAFYLCASSMGLNRGRRSWDTEAFFGQGTRLTVV.

The chain uses TRBV4-3 and TRBJ2-1; 8 bases fit TRBD1. V was clipped by 4 bases and J by 6 bases; unmatched bases: 14. Germline V gene sequence: CDR1 LGHNA, CDR2 YSLEER. The CDR3 has 17 amino acids. The CDR3 is CASSPTSGTGTRNEQFF. DNA for the CDR3: TGCGCCAGCAGCCCAACATCCGGGACAGGAACCCGCAATGAGCAGTTCTTC.

The V gene is TRBV15, the J gene TRBJ2-6; 8 nucleotides align to TRBD2. In germline, CDR1 is LNHNV, CDR2 YYDKDF (reference sequence). The CDR3 extends over 16 amino acids. V lost 9 bases, J lost 2 bases, and 9 bases stayed unmatched. The CDR3 protein is CATGNGGATGANVLTF. CDR3 nucleotide sequence: TGTGCCACAGGTAACGGGGGGGCGACTGGGGCCAACGTCCTGACTTTC. Supplemented by reference TRBV15 and TRBJ2-6, the full variable domain reads DAMVIQNPRYQVTQFGKPVTLSCSQTLNHNVMYWYQQKSSQAPKLLFHYYDKDFNNEADTPDNFQSRRPNTSFCFLDIRSPGLGDTAMYLCATGNGGATGANVLTFGAGSRLTVL.

This clone was observed a single time. The rearrangement links TRBV12-3 or TRBV12-4 to TRBJ2-3, with no clear D. The V and J ends lost 3 bases and 3 bases respectively, with 7 bases between them. The CDR3 spans 13 residues. CDR3 bases: TGTGCCAGCAGTTTGGAGCGTACAGATACGCAGTATTTT. Translating gives CASSLERTDTQYF.

The chain recombines TRBV19 with TRBJ1-2, with D possibly being TRBD1 (6 bases). V shed 7 bases and J shed 8 bases, with 23 bases lying between them. The CDR3 sequence is 15 residues long. Looked up from germline, CDR1 is LNHDA and CDR2 is SQIVND (reference sequence). In nucleotides, the CDR3 is TGTGCCAGTACCTTTGCAACAGGGTTGAGCGAGGGCTACACCTTC. This codes for CASTFATGLSEGYTF.

The rearrangement links TRBV19 to TRBJ1-3, with 9 nucleotides matching TRBD1. Per the germline V gene, CDR1 is LNHDA and CDR2 is SQIVND (reference sequence). Losses at the gene ends were 4 bases for V and 2 bases for J; bases not matched to a gene: 3. The CDR3 consists of 15 residues. CDR3 sequence: CASSSRTGAGNTIYF. For the CDR3, the DNA is TGTGCCAGTAGTAGCCGGACAGGGGCTGGAAACACCATATATTTT.

This rearrangement joins TRBV6-5 to TRBJ1-1, with D possibly TRBD1 on 6 matching bases. Trimming cost V 1 base and J 4 bases, with 10 bases left between them. Germline CDR1 reads MNHEY; CDR2 reads SVGAGI. The CDR3 extends over 14 amino acids. The CDR3 coding sequence is TGTGCCAGCAGTTACTTTACAGGGCGCACTGAAGCTTTCTTT. It encodes CASSYFTGRTEAFF.

This chain uses TRBV11-3 with TRBJ2-7; TRBD2 is a possible D gene (6 bases). V shed 5 bases and J shed 3 bases, with 11 bases lying between them. The CDR3 totals 13 residues. CDR1 is SGHNT and CDR2 is YENEEA in the germline V gene. Written as DNA, the CDR3 is TGTGCCAGCAGCCGGGACGGGGGCTACGAGCAGTACTTC. This gives the protein CASSRDGGYEQYF.